A single TCR beta chain is shown here with its context. Its cognate antigen is unknown. The data were obtained in a study of type 1 regulatory T cells. Study details: T-allo10 is a Tr1-enriched, alloantigen-specific CD4 T cell product made in vitro.

TCRdb called the reads again in MiXCR, with one record for every CDR3 protein. The data hold about 68,000 distinct CDR3 sequences, with around 63% observed a single time. The graft donor-derived T-allo10 cells reportedly recognize host alloantigens, are anergic, and suppress alloantigen-specifically. The germline gives CDR1 MNHEY, CDR2 SVGEGT. The length of the CDR3 is 13 residues. Trimming took 11 bases from V and 5 from J; bases not matched to a gene: 10. The sequenced material came from cultured T cells, either the whole culture or a sorted T cell fraction (not recorded which). Described subset: Tr1-enriched cell product generated in vitro against host alloantigens. The chain couples TRBV6-2 or TRBV6-3 to TRBJ2-7; TRBD1 aligns across 9 bases. The clonotype was recovered from a human donor in good health. The CDR3 nucleotides are TGTGCCCGTTGCCGGGACAGGGTCGACGAGCAGTACTTC. It yields the protein CARCRDRVDEQYF.